The 19 T cell receptor beta chains reported below all come from one sample, sequenced in a study of T cell responses to AZD1222 COVID-19 vaccine. Libraries were prepared by immunoSEQ multiplex PCR; TCRdb keeps only in-frame clonotypes and omits some of them. In the table there are roughly 110,000 clones, more than 70% of which are singletons. The specimen was peripheral blood, collected on day 0 of AZD1222 vaccination. The receptors derive from an adult in good health.

The gene calls are TRBV28 and TRBJ1-2, with D possibly being TRBD1 (5 bases). V lost 7 bases and J lost 7, with 10 bases in between. Germline values: CDR1 MDHEN, CDR2 SYDVKM. CDR3 length: 11 residues. CDR3 amino acids: CASTREAGYTF. For the CDR3, the DNA is TGTGCCAGCACCAGGGAGGCTGGCTACACCTTC.

The rearrangement links TRBV7-9 to TRBJ2-7; 10 nucleotides align to TRBD2. The V gene end was trimmed by 1 base and the J gene end by 6 bases; junction bases not matched to a gene: 6. This CDR3 is built from 15 residues. The V gene's germline CDR1 is SEHNR and CDR2 FQNEAQ (reference sequence). CDR3 sequence: CASSLGLAGVGEQYF. CDR3 bases: TGTGCCAGCAGCTTAGGGCTAGCGGGAGTTGGCGAGCAGTACTTC.

The chain recombines TRBV18 with TRBJ2-5; TRBD1 matches at 7 bases. The CDR3 totals 13 residues. CDR1 and CDR2 (germline): KGHSH, LQKENI. The ends lost 2 bases at V and 5 bases at J; junction bases unmatched: 2. CDR3 nucleotides: TGTGCCAGCTCACCAGGACAGGTGGAGACCCAGTACTTC. It encodes CASSPGQVETQYF.

This chain joins TRBV28 and TRBJ1-2; 9 bases align to TRBD1. The CDR3 is made up of 16 amino acids. Germline V gene sequence: CDR1 MDHEN, CDR2 SYDVKM. V gave up 6 bases and J gave up 8 bases; unmatched junction bases: 16. The CDR3 sequence: CASRDGTGLLSWGYTF. Here the CDR3 DNA reads TGTGCCAGCAGAGATGGGACAGGGCTCCTCAGCTGGGGCTACACCTTC.

This chain uses TRBV5-8 with TRBJ2-4, with TRBD2 as a possible D gene (5 bases). This CDR3 comprises 18 residues. V lost 9 bases and J 0 bases, leaving 25 bases between the germline ends. Germline assignment: CDR1 SGHTS and CDR2 YDEGEE. In DNA, the CDR3 is TGTGCCACTCACCCACCGACGGGGTCAGCTCTAGCCAAAAACATTCAGTACTTC. Its translation is CATHPPTGSALAKNIQYF.

The chain couples TRBV25-1 to TRBJ1-1, with a tentative D call TRBD1 (5 bases). This CDR3 contains 14 residues. The V end was cut by 4 bases, the J end by 0 bases, with 9 bases between. In germline, CDR1 is MGHDK, CDR2 SYGVNS. The CDR3 region is CASSADTLNTEAFF. In DNA form, the CDR3 reads TGTGCCAGCAGTGCGGACACTTTGAACACTGAAGCTTTCTTT.

The chain employs TRBV30 and TRBJ1-4; a weak D match, TRBD1 (6 bases). The V gene lost 1 base and the J gene lost 8 bases, with 23 bases spanning the gap. CDR1 GTSNPN and CDR2 SVGIG come from the germline V gene (reference sequence). The length of the CDR3 is 17 residues. The CDR3 here is CAWSGAHGGLVNEKLFF. In nucleotides, the CDR3 is TGTGCCTGGAGTGGGGCCCACGGGGGGCTGGTGAACGAAAAACTGTTTTTT.

This chain joins TRBV3-1 (or the pseudogene TRBV3-2) and TRBJ1-2; D may be TRBD1 (6 bases). Trimming removed 0 bases from V and 4 bases from J, with 12 bases in between. There are 15 residues in the CDR3. CDR1 is LGHDT and CDR2 is YNNKEL in the germline V gene (reference sequence). This CDR3 is CASSQEQGTAYGYTF. The CDR3 DNA sequence: TGTGCCAGCAGCCAAGAACAGGGAACAGCCTATGGCTACACCTTC.

The chain combines TRBV21-1 with TRBJ2-1; no check of the table's D call, TRBD1, against the DNA was made. TRBV21-1 has pseudogene status. The CDR3 runs 17 residues. The CDR3 DNA is TGTGCCAGCAGCAAATCCAAGGGACAGGAGACGAACAATGAGCAGTTCTTC. Protein product: CASSKSKGQETNNEQFF.

The CDR3 sequence is CASRVEGGGIYEQYF. The CDR3 coding sequence is TGTGCCAGCAGGGTGGAGGGCGGTGGGATCTACGAGCAGTACTTC. V usage is TRBV27 and J usage is TRBJ2-7, with D tentatively TRBD2 (6 bases). The germline V gene has CDR1 MNHEY and CDR2 SMNVEV (reference sequence). The CDR3 runs 15 residues. Trimming pared 6 bases from V and 3 bases from J, leaving 18 bases between.

The chain's CDR3 is CASRSGQGTSTGYTF. CDR3 nucleotide sequence: TGTGCCAGCAGATCGGGGCAGGGGACCTCGACGGGCTACACCTTC. V and J are TRBV7-2 and TRBJ1-2; perhaps TRBD1 as D (6 bases). CDR1 is SGHTA and CDR2 is FQGNSA in the germline V gene. This CDR3 is built from 15 residues. V lost 6 bases and J 8 bases, leaving 22 bases between the germline ends.

The rearrangement uses TRBV11-3 and TRBJ2-1; 8 bases match TRBD2. Germline V gene data show CDR1 as SGHNT and CDR2 as YENEEA. V lost 2 bases to trimming and J lost 5 bases; unmatched junction nucleotides: 5. The CDR3 runs to 15 residues. The CDR3 nucleotides are TGTGCCAGCAGCTTACGGGAGGGAAGGAACAATGAGCAGTTCTTC. Encoded protein: CASSLREGRNNEQFF. Full variable domain (remainder filled in from reference TRBV11-3 and TRBJ2-1): EAGVVQSPRYKIIEKKQPVAFWCNPISGHNTLYWYLQNLGQGPELLIRYENEEAVDDSQLPKDRFSAERLKGVDSTLKIQPAELGDSAVYLCASSLREGRNNEQFFGPGTRLTVL.

This clone was detected once. This chain uses TRBV27 with TRBJ1-1; D gene ambiguous. Trimming stripped 4 bases from V and 5 bases from J, with 17 bases between. CDR1 and CDR2 (germline): MNHEY, SMNVEV (reference sequence). This CDR3 region has 15 residues. This chain's CDR3 is CASSSLSRRKTEAFF. The CDR3 DNA reads TGTGCCAGCAGTTCGCTCTCGAGACGAAAGACTGAAGCTTTCTTT.

The rearrangement joins TRBV6-2 or TRBV6-3 to TRBJ1-5; 9 nucleotides align to TRBD1. This CDR3 contains 15 residues. V shed 6 bases, J shed 2 bases, and the junction held 5 bases outside the gene matches. CDR1 and CDR2 from the germline V gene are MNHEY and SVGEGT. The CDR3 protein is CASRPTGGGNQPQHF. In nucleotides, the CDR3 is TGTGCCAGCAGACCTACAGGGGGCGGCAATCAGCCCCAGCATTTT.

This clone was observed a single time. The V and J genes are TRBV14 and TRBJ2-7; D remains unclear. Germline V lookup: CDR1 SGHDN, CDR2 FVKESK. V was trimmed by 5 bases and J by 12 bases, leaving 26 bases between them. The CDR3 covers 15 residues. The CDR3 reads CASSEVQAPFPRLYF. CDR3 in DNA: TGTGCCAGCAGCGAAGTGCAGGCCCCCTTCCCCCGTCTGTACTTC.

This chain joins TRBV5-1 and TRBJ2-7; TRBD2 matches 14 bases. V lost 4 bases and J lost 4; bases outside the gene matches: 7. CDR1 and CDR2 (germline): SGHRS, YFSETQ. The CDR3 totals 16 residues. The CDR3 here is CASSIGLAGGLYEQYF. CDR3 nucleotides: TGCGCCAGCAGCATCGGACTAGCGGGAGGCTTATACGAGCAGTACTTC.

This clone was detected a few times. This sequence joins TRBV27 and TRBJ1-5, with D perhaps matching TRBD1 (5 bases). The V end was cut by 6 bases, the J end by 1 base, with 16 bases between. This CDR3 region has 16 residues. Germline V gene sequence: CDR1 MNHEY, CDR2 SMNVEV (reference sequence). CDR3 sequence: CASRLKQTDSNQPQHF. Written as DNA, the CDR3 is TGTGCCAGCAGGCTTAAGCAGACAGACAGCAATCAGCCCCAGCATTTT.

The V gene is TRBV29-1, the J gene TRBJ1-3; weak D call: TRBD1 (5 bases). The CDR3 is 13 amino acids. Trimming stripped 1 base from V and 2 bases from J, with 6 bases between. Germline assignment: CDR1 SQVTM and CDR2 ANQGSEA. CDR3 nucleotide sequence: TGCAGCGTTGAAGCGGACACTGGAAACACCATATATTTT. The encoded protein is CSVEADTGNTIYF. Drawing the rest from reference TRBV29-1 and TRBJ1-3, the complete variable domain is SAVISQKPSRDICQRGTSLTIQCQVDSQVTMMFWYRQQPGQSLTLIATANQGSEATYESGFVIDKFPISRPNLTFSTLTVSNMSPEDSSIYLCSVEADTGNTIYFGEGSWLTVV.

The V call is TRBV28, the J call TRBJ1-1, with a possible D match to TRBD1 (6 bases). Trimming stripped 0 bases from V and 3 bases from J, with 8 bases between. CDR3 length: 14 amino acids. Per the germline V gene, CDR1 is MDHEN and CDR2 is SYDVKM. CDR3 loop: CASSLWQGYTEAFF. CDR3 nucleotide sequence: TGTGCCAGCAGTTTATGGCAGGGGTACACTGAAGCTTTCTTT.